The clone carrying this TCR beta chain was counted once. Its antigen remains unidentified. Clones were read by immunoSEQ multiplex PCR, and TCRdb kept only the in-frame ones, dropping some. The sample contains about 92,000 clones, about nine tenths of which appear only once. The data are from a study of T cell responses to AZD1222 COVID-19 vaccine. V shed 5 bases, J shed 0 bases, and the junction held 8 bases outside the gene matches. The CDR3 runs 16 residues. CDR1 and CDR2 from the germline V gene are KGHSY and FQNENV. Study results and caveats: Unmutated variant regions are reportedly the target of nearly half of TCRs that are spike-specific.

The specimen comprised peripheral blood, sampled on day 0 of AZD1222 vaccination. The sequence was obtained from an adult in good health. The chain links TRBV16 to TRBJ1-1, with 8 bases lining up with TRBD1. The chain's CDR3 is CASSSMDRAMNTEAFF. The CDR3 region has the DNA TGTGCCAGCAGCTCCATGGACAGGGCCATGAACACTGAAGCTTTCTTT.